Following are 25 T cell receptor beta chains from one sample sequenced in a study of regulatory T cells in long-lasting Graves disease (dated by TCRdb to about 2021). The meaning of the sample's time point label: newly diagnosed GD, antithyroid drugs for less than 3 months. For both TCR sequencing and RNA sequencing, RNA was extracted from PBMCs using TRIzol. The library was built by means of multiplex PCR. TCRdb names Illumina HiSeq 4000 as the instrument used. CDR3 regions were amplified by Arm-PCR with iRepertoire HTBI primers to construct TCR beta libraries. TCRdb reanalyzed the raw reads on its own, using fastp at Q25 for trimming and MiXCR for clone calling, and kept in-frame beta chains. Every distinct CDR3 protein forms one entry, paired with its most common genes and DNA. The sample contains hundreds of thousands of distinct CDR3 sequences, 15% to 20% of them found a single time. Around 25% of the sample goes to the ten largest clones.

Separately, the same data were catalogued under a study of T cells in Graves' hyperthyroidism and ophthalmopathy.

The sequencing used peripheral blood mononuclear cells (PBMCs), collected at new diagnosis, from a patient treated with antithyroid drugs. All receptors derive from a woman in her forties or fifties with Graves disease. Donor details come from another sample of the same person, matched by shared clones.

This rearrangement joins TRBV29-1 to TRBJ2-7, with D maybe TRBD2 (5 bases). Trimming shortened V by 6 bases and J by 2 bases, and 17 bases separated the two germline ends. CDR3 length: 14 amino acids. Germline-derived CDR1 and CDR2 are SQVTM and ANQGSEA. Written as DNA, the CDR3 is TGCAGCGTCCCTGGACTTTTCCCAACCTACGAGCAGTACTTC. Translated: CSVPGLFPTYEQYF.

The table lists this clonotype with many counts. This chain joins TRBV3-1 and TRBJ1-5, with D possibly TRBD1 on 5 matching bases. This CDR3 comprises 16 residues. The germline CDR1 and CDR2 sequences are LGHDT and YNNKEL (reference sequence). V shed 0 bases and J shed 4 bases, with 13 bases lying between them. For the CDR3, the DNA is TGTGCCAGCAGCCAAGATGGGGGTCGGGCAAATCAGCCCCAGCATTTT. Residues: CASSQDGGRANQPQHF.

Ten or more counts support this clonotype. The J gene is TRBJ1-1, the V gene TRBV28; D may be TRBD1 (6 bases). Germline CDR1 is MDHEN and CDR2 is SYDVKM. V dropped 3 bases and J dropped 7 bases, with 21 bases sitting between them. The CDR3 contains 16 residues. DNA of the CDR3: TGTGCCAGCAGTTTTGCGGGGGCGCGTTTATATAGTGAAGCTTTCTTT. This translates into CASSFAGARLYSEAFF.

The table lists this clonotype with many counts. The chain combines TRBV5-1 with TRBJ1-2; TRBD1 matches 10 bases. CDR3 length: 14 amino acids. V gave up 4 bases and J gave up 4 bases; unmatched junction bases: 4. In germline, CDR1 is SGHRS, CDR2 YFSETQ. CDR3 amino acids: CASSRDRGLYGYTF. The CDR3 DNA reads as TGCGCCAGCAGCCGGGACAGGGGACTCTATGGCTACACCTTC.

In this sample, this clonotype turned up many times. The chain employs TRBV28 and TRBJ2-7; 8 bases align to TRBD1. CDR3 length: 17 residues. Per the germline V gene, CDR1 is MDHEN and CDR2 is SYDVKM. V trimming: 3 bases; J trimming: 1 base; junction bases outside the gene matches: 11. CDR3 amino acids: CASSFGRADRGSYEQYF. The CDR3 bases are TGTGCCAGCAGTTTTGGTCGCGCCGACAGGGGATCCTACGAGCAGTACTTC.

This clonotype was counted many times. The chain is built from TRBV11-3 and TRBJ1-6; D uncertain. Germline lookup yields CDR1 SGHNT and CDR2 YENEEA. CDR3 length: 12 amino acids. Trimming removed 7 bases from V and 9 bases from J, with 10 bases in between. In DNA form, the CDR3 reads TGTGCCAGCACCGTACTGGGTTCACCCCTCCACTTT. As protein: CASTVLGSPLHF.

This clonotype was counted only a few times. The gene calls are TRBV25-1 and TRBJ2-3; TRBD2 matches at 8 bases. The tail of the sequence fits TRBJ2-5 better, so the J call may be wrong. The CDR3 is 14 residues long. The germline gives CDR1 MGHDK, CDR2 SYGVNS. The CDR3 nucleotides read TGTGCCAGCAGTAATCTCCGGGAGGGAGAGACCCAGTACTTC. Protein product: CASSNLREGETQYF.

This clonotype was observed at least ten times. The chain carries TRBV3-1 and TRBJ1-2, with D possibly being TRBD1 (5 bases). The CDR3 is 16 amino acids. Trimming shortened V by 0 bases and J by 4 bases, and 15 bases separated the two germline ends. Germline CDR1 reads LGHDT; CDR2 reads YNNKEL (reference sequence). The CDR3 DNA reads TGTGCCAGCAGCCAAGATTCCGTTTCAGGGATCTATGGCTACACCTTC. This encodes CASSQDSVSGIYGYTF.

This clonotype was recorded at least ten times. This sequence joins TRBV20-1 and TRBJ2-1; 13 bases line up with TRBD2. The CDR3 runs 16 residues. Trimming took 4 bases from V and 0 from J; bases not matched to a gene: 3. From germline, CDR1 is DFQATT and CDR2 SNEGSKA (reference sequence). The DNA for the CDR3 is TGCAGTGCTATAGGGACTAGCGGGGCCTCCTACAATGAGCAGTTCTTC. It codes for CSAIGTSGASYNEQFF.

This clonotype has at least ten counts. The chain has TRBV6-1 and TRBJ2-3; 15 nucleotides align to TRBD2. Germline V gene sequence: CDR1 MNHNS, CDR2 SASEGT. The CDR3 consists of 17 residues. V dropped 6 bases and J dropped 2; count of bases not matched to a gene: 6. The CDR3 DNA reads TGTGCCAGCAGGACTAGGACTAGCGGGGGGGCCACAGATACGCAGTATTTT. This gives the protein CASRTRTSGGATDTQYF.

This clonotype was seen more than once but under ten times. The gene calls are TRBV3-1 and TRBJ2-2; no definite D call. Germline values: CDR1 LGHDT, CDR2 YNNKEL (reference sequence). The CDR3 has 15 residues. Trimming took off 2 bases at V and 1 base at J, with 8 bases between the two ends. CDR3 region: CASSQKTVNTGELFF. The CDR3 bases are TGTGCCAGCAGCCAAAAGACGGTGAACACCGGGGAGCTGTTTTTT.

This clonotype was found a few times. The CDR3 loop is CASSSDVNQPQHF. DNA of the CDR3: TGTGCCAGCAGCTCGGACGTCAATCAGCCCCAGCATTTT. This chain connects TRBV5-8 to TRBJ1-5; D gene unclear. V lost 3 bases and J lost 3, with 7 bases in between. This CDR3 comprises 13 residues. The germline gives CDR1 SGHTS, CDR2 YDEGEE.

Of note for this clonotype: A much bigger clone sits one base away, suggesting this may be a read error. The rearrangement joins TRBV5-1 to TRBJ2-7, with TRBD1 identical over 7 bases. Germline CDR1 SGHRS, CDR2 YFSETQ. The CDR3 runs 15 residues. The junction had 12 bases not matched to a gene; V was cut back by 4 bases and J by 5 bases. CDR3 DNA sequence: TGCGCCAGCAGCCTACCCGACAGGGAGCATGACGAGCAGTACTTC. Residues: CASSLPDREHDEQYF.

This clonotype was seen repeatedly, ten times or more. CDR3 in DNA: TGTGCCAGCAGCCAAGCGCGAGGCTACCACGCCCAAGAGACCCAGTACTTC. Protein: CASSQARGYHAQETQYF. This chain uses TRBV3-1 with TRBJ2-5; no clear D. The CDR3 totals 17 residues. Trimming cost V 1 base and J 1 base, with 16 bases left between them. Per the germline V gene, CDR1 is LGHDT and CDR2 is YNNKEL (reference sequence).

The gene calls are TRBV2 and TRBJ1-2; no clear D gene. Between the trimmed V and J ends, which lost 1 base and 8 bases, there was a span of 11 bases. The CDR3 is 13 residues long. CDR1 and CDR2 (germline): SNHLY, FYNNEI. The CDR3 here is CASSEVSNRGYTF. For the CDR3, the DNA is TGTGCCAGCAGTGAAGTGTCCAATCGCGGCTACACCTTC.

The rearrangement uses TRBV30 and TRBJ2-3, with D perhaps TRBD2 (6 bases). Germline CDR1 is GTSNPN and CDR2 is SVGIG (reference sequence). Trimming cost V 4 bases and J 3 bases, with 8 bases left between them. This CDR3 region has 12 residues. The CDR3 is CAWTGDTDTQYF. The CDR3 DNA follows: TGTGCCTGGACGGGGGATACAGATACGCAGTATTTT. Complete variable domain (other parts from reference TRBV30 and TRBJ2-3): SQTIHQWPATLVQPVGSPLSLECTVEGTSNPNLYWYRQAAGRGLQLLFYSVGIGQISSEVPQNLSASRPQDRQFILSSKKLLLSDSGFYLCAWTGDTDTQYFGPGTRLTVL.

This clonotype has a count of ten or more. This sequence joins TRBV2 and TRBJ2-5, with 8 bases matching TRBD1. CDR3 length equals 14 residues. Germline-derived CDR1 and CDR2 are SNHLY and FYNNEI. V gave up 4 bases and J gave up 2 bases; unmatched junction bases: 3. CDR3 residues: CASSGDRWQETQYF. The CDR3 DNA sequence: TGTGCCAGCAGTGGGGACAGGTGGCAAGAGACCCAGTACTTC.

The rearrangement uses TRBV19 and TRBJ1-2, with 7 bases lining up with TRBD1. Per germline, CDR1 LNHDA and CDR2 SQIVND (reference sequence). Trimming at V came to 6 bases and at J to 3 bases, leaving 10 bases not matched to a gene. The CDR3 covers 15 residues. CDR3 DNA: TGTGCCAGTAGGACAACTAAGGGGGCCTACTATGGCTACACCTTC. Translation: CASRTTKGAYYGYTF.

This chain joins TRBV11-2 and TRBJ2-5, with D perhaps TRBD1 (6 bases). V was shortened by 4 bases and J by 2 bases, with 11 bases between the two germline ends. This CDR3 contains 14 residues. Germline CDR1 is SGHAT and CDR2 is FQNNGV. The CDR3 DNA reads as TGTGCCAGCAGCTCGGTTACAGGGCAAGAGACCCAGTACTTC. This encodes CASSSVTGQETQYF. Filled out from reference TRBV11-2 and TRBJ2-5, the complete variable domain reads EAGVAQSPRYKIIEKRQSVAFWCNPISGHATLYWYQQILGQGPKLLIQFQNNGVVDDSQLPKDRFSAERLKGVDSTLKIQPAKLEDSAVYLCASSSVTGQETQYFGPGTRLLVL.

This clonotype appeared many times. The CDR3 reads CASRGSGTYGYTF. As DNA, the CDR3 is TGTGCCAGCAGGGGAAGCGGAACCTATGGCTACACCTTC. The V call is TRBV5-8, the J call TRBJ1-2; D ambiguous. This CDR3 region has 13 residues. In germline, CDR1 is SGHTS, CDR2 YDEGEE. With 5 bases removed from V and 4 bases from J, the gap between germline ends came to 12 bases.

This clonotype was counted at least ten times. The chain carries TRBV20-1 and TRBJ1-2, with 9 bases aligning to TRBD1. Losses at the gene ends were 5 bases for V and 0 bases for J; bases not matched to a gene: 4. This CDR3 is 14 amino acids long. Per germline, CDR1 DFQATT and CDR2 SNEGSKA (reference sequence). The CDR3 here is CSAPGTGTNYGYTF. The CDR3 DNA reads TGCAGTGCTCCCGGGACAGGGACTAACTATGGCTACACCTTC.

This clonotype was detected a few times. The chain carries TRBV2 and TRBJ2-5; 15 bases agree with TRBD2. The CDR3 spans 16 residues. The trim removed 6 bases at V and 7 bases at J, leaving 9 bases unmatched. CDR1 SNHLY and CDR2 FYNNEI come from the germline V gene. The CDR3, as DNA: TGTGCCAGCAGGGCCCGGACTAGCGGGGGGGCTGCGACCCAGTACTTC. Its protein product is CASRARTSGGAATQYF.

CDR3 amino acids: CASSVVGGSGYTF. DNA for the CDR3: TGTGCCAGCAGCGTAGTCGGAGGGAGCGGCTACACCTTC. The J gene is TRBJ1-2, the V gene TRBV9, with D hard to call. V gave up 0 bases and J gave up 8 bases, with 11 bases separating them. CDR1 and CDR2 from the germline V gene are SGDLS and YYNGEE. The CDR3 extends over 13 amino acids.

There are many counts of this clonotype. CDR3 coding DNA: TGTGCCAGCAGTTACCTAGCGATTTACAATGAGCAGTTCTTC. Translation: CASSYLAIYNEQFF. This chain uses TRBV6-5 with TRBJ2-1; the D gene is possibly TRBD2 (6 bases). Trimming took off 2 bases at V and 4 bases at J, with 9 bases between the two ends. This CDR3 has 14 amino acids. From germline, CDR1 is MNHEY and CDR2 SVGAGI.

The V and J genes are TRBV6-2 or TRBV6-3 and TRBJ1-6; unclear D gene. The CDR3 runs to 13 residues. CDR1 MNHEY and CDR2 SVGEGT come from the germline V gene. Between the trimmed V and J ends, which lost 5 bases and 6 bases, there was a span of 8 bases. This CDR3 is CASSEVSNSPLHF. CDR3 in DNA: TGTGCCAGCAGTGAAGTGAGTAATTCACCCCTCCACTTT.